The T cell receptor beta chain described here comes from a study of T cell responses to AZD1222 COVID-19 vaccine. Looking at the study overall: Pooled together were second doses at about 4 or about 12 weeks. Points from the study as a whole: The peak T cell response came first, and repertoires were sampled only after it. Reports indicate that nearly half of spike-specific TCRs are directed at unmutated variant regions.

The length of the CDR3 is 14 residues. The germline gives CDR1 MGHDK, CDR2 SYGVNS. Trimming stripped 1 base from V and 6 bases from J, with 10 bases between. About this clone: Its antigen is not known.

Data came from immunoSEQ multiplex PCR; TCRdb stores just in-frame clones and leaves some out. The data hold about 150,000 clones, with approximately 90% observed a single time. Sequenced here: peripheral blood, sampled on day 0 of AZD1222 vaccination. The chain couples TRBV25-1 to TRBJ1-5; tentative D call: TRBD1 (6 bases). This receptor was obtained from an adult in good health. The CDR3 DNA sequence: TGTGCCAGCAGTGAATCGACGGGGGCTCAGCCCCAGCATTTT. Amino acid sequence: CASSESTGAQPQHF. The whole variable domain, remainder taken from reference TRBV25-1 and TRBJ1-5, is EADIYQTPRYLVIGTGKKITLECSQTMGHDKMYWYQQDPGMELHLIHYSYGVNSTEKGDLSSESTVSRIRTEHFPLTLESARPSHTSQYLCASSESTGAQPQHFGDGTRLSIL.